This T cell receptor (beta chain) stems from a study of blood T cell repertoires in COVID-19. Study as a whole: PBMCs, B-cell-depleted T cells, or T cells were the source of the cDNA or gDNA that made up the material.

This CDR3 comprises 16 residues. V was pared by 6 bases and J by 2 bases, with 10 bases of the junction left unmatched. Germline values: CDR1 SNHLY, CDR2 FYNNEI. Cohorts were based on clinical histories the participants reported. Original data processing: It was from reference gene primer amplification that nucleated cell counts were estimated. Measured with immunoSEQ multiplex PCR; TCRdb has only the in-frame clones, and not every one. Clonal size and the V and J genes are those of that table, whereas D and trimming came from the DNA. The sample gives roughly 300,000 clones, around 85% of which show up once; roughly 4% is in the top ten.

The sample consisted of PBMCs or T cells enriched from blood (not recorded which). This sequence was found in a woman aged 40 to 50 with acute COVID-19. The chain has TRBV2 and TRBJ2-5; 9 bases align to TRBD1. The CDR3 DNA reads TGTGCCAGCAGCAAAAGGGGGACAGGGCTACAAGAGACCCAGTACTTC. Protein sequence: CASSKRGTGLQETQYF.